This T cell receptor beta chain was captured in a study of blood T cell repertoires in COVID-19. Original processing notes: Amplification from reference gene primers served as the basis for estimated nucleated cell counts. Generated by immunoSEQ multiplex PCR, the TCRdb table keeps only in-frame clones and is missing some. V and J calls and clone size are as listed in that table; D and trimming were resolved from the DNA. In the table there are 100,000 to 150,000 clones, around 90% of which are singletons. This clone was seen once. Sequenced: peripheral blood. This TCR derives from a man between 50 and 59 years old with active COVID-19.

CDR3 DNA: TGTGCCAGCAGCCCTACTTCGTCCCCTAATCAGCCCCAGCATTTT. It encodes CASSPTSSPNQPQHF. The chain carries TRBV3-1 (or the pseudogene TRBV3-2) and TRBJ1-5, with D uncertain. With 4 bases removed from V and 4 bases from J, the gap between germline ends came to 14 bases. CDR3 length equals 15 residues. Germline values: CDR1 LGHDT, CDR2 YNNKEL (reference sequence).